The clone carrying this T cell receptor beta chain was seen just once. Its antigen is not known. Patients were diagnosed from clinical symptoms, serum thyroxine, TRAb, thyroid ultrasound and orbital computed tomography. Unmatched junction bases numbered 16, after V lost 5 bases and J lost 9 bases. The germline CDR1 and CDR2 sequences are WSHSY and SAAADI. The CDR3 spans 16 residues. This entry comes from a study of Graves' ophthalmopathy and Graves' hyperthyroidism. Points from the study as a whole: Blood also contained most of the expanded thyroid clonotypes above 0.001 frequency. In separating ophthalmopathy from stable hyperthyroidism, a 13-signature model achieved nearly 90% sensitivity and 81.08% specificity.

As the template, RNA transcripts were used to amplify TCR beta CDR3 regions. RT-PCR in the first round used HTBI primers; a second-round multiplex PCR followed. A single record per CDR3 protein comes from TCRdb applying MiXCR to the multiplex PCR reads. This repertoire shows 200,000 to 300,000 distinct CDR3 sequences, about 47% found once; its top ten account for around 43%. The rearrangement uses TRBV10-2 and TRBJ2-5, with 9 bases identical to TRBD2. Sequenced material: peripheral blood. This sequence was found in an adult man with Graves' ophthalmopathy. The CDR3 DNA is TGCGCCAGCAGTTCTGCGGGGGGGACCGCTTGGGAGCCCCAGTACTTC. Translating it yields CASSSAGGTAWEPQYF.